The next 25 T cell receptor beta chains were all read from a single sample in a study of cytomegalovirus exposure and HLA in healthy donors (dated by TCRdb to about 2017). Library generation was performed with the immunoSEQ multiplex PCR assay. For the multiplex PCR, a mixture combining 60 forward primers for TCR Vbeta segments and 13 reverse primers for TCR Jbeta segments was used. TCRdb retrieved this table from immuneACCESS and kept in-frame rearrangements only. Not all clones are present; in checked studies, unresolved V genes account for under half, and no reason is known for the remainder. A total of roughly 120,000 clones appear in this sample, over 60% of them only once. The ten top clones hold roughly 4.3% of the sample. Sequencing was done on a sample of PBMCs. These receptor sequences come from a young man in good health and CMV-seropositive.

The genes are TRBV9 and TRBJ1-2, with TRBD1 as a possible D gene (6 bases). The ends were cut back, 4 bases at V and 4 bases at J, with 17 bases in the middle. Per the germline V gene, CDR1 is SGDLS and CDR2 is YYNGEE. The CDR3 is 15 residues long. The chain's CDR3 is CASSPRAGAGYGYTF. Here the CDR3 DNA reads TGTGCCAGCAGCCCACGGGCGGGGGCCGGCTATGGCTACACCTTC. The entire variable domain, with the rest obtained from reference TRBV9 and TRBJ1-2, is as follows: DSGVTQTPKHLITATGQRVTLRCSPRSGDLSVYWYQQSLDQGLQFLIQYYNGEERAKGNILERFSAQQFPDLHSELNLSSLELGDSALYFCASSPRAGAGYGYTFGSGTRLTVV.

The chain has TRBV11-3 and TRBJ2-5, with a possible D match to TRBD1 (6 bases). Looked up from germline, CDR1 is SGHNT and CDR2 is YENEEA. The V gene lost 2 bases and the J gene lost 2 bases, with 18 bases spanning the gap. The length of the CDR3 is 17 residues. The CDR3 region is CASSLHTTGAIQETQYF. In nucleotides, the CDR3 is TGTGCCAGCAGCTTACACACGACAGGAGCCATACAAGAGACCCAGTACTTC.

The chain uses TRBV9 and TRBJ2-3, with D maybe TRBD1 (6 bases). From germline, CDR1 is SGDLS and CDR2 YYNGEE. The length of the CDR3 is 16 residues. Trimming stripped 3 bases from V and 5 bases from J, with 19 bases between. CDR3 nucleotides: TGTGCCAGCAGCGCCTCAGGTGGGGGCCGGTTAGATACGCAGTATTTT. This encodes CASSASGGGRLDTQYF.

This chain links TRBV7-9 with TRBJ2-5; 9 nucleotides line up with TRBD2. Trimming removed 5 bases from V and 1 base from J; junction bases left unmatched: 8. The CDR3 contains 16 residues. Germline CDR1 SEHNR, CDR2 FQNEAQ (reference sequence). This CDR3 is CASSLHSGSPQETQYF. CDR3 sequence (DNA): TGTGCCAGCAGCCTTCATAGCGGGAGCCCCCAAGAGACCCAGTACTTC. Together with reference TRBV7-9 and TRBJ2-5, the CDR3 gives the full variable domain: DTGVSQNPRHKITKRGQNVTFRCDPISEHNRLYWYRQTLGQGPEFLTYFQNEAQLEKSRLLSDRFSAERPKGSFSTLEIQRTEQGDSAMYLCASSLHSGSPQETQYFGPGTRLLVL.

V usage is TRBV9 and J usage is TRBJ1-6; D might be TRBD1 (5 bases). V shed 0 bases and J shed 9 bases, with 10 bases lying between them. The germline V gene encodes CDR1 SGDLS and CDR2 YYNGEE. This CDR3 comprises 14 residues. The CDR3 DNA is TGTGCCAGCAGCGTAGCGTCAGGGATTTCACCCCTCCACTTT. The encoded protein is CASSVASGISPLHF.

CDR3 loop: CASSLWAGGGLTGANVLTF. DNA for the CDR3: TGTGCCAGCAGTTTATGGGCAGGGGGAGGCTTAACTGGGGCCAACGTCCTGACTTTC. This chain joins TRBV28 and TRBJ2-6; possibly TRBD1 for D (7 bases). The germline gives CDR1 MDHEN, CDR2 SYDVKM. V lost 0 bases and J lost 2, with 17 bases in between. The CDR3 is 19 residues long.

This chain links TRBV18 with TRBJ1-2, with D perhaps matching TRBD1 (5 bases). Germline-derived CDR1 and CDR2 are KGHSH and LQKENI. The CDR3 extends over 14 amino acids. Between the trimmed V and J ends, which lost 2 bases and 2 bases, there was a span of 9 bases. The CDR3 reads CASSPTQENYGYTF. DNA for the CDR3: TGTGCCAGCTCACCAACACAGGAAAACTATGGCTACACCTTC.

V usage is TRBV7-9 and J usage is TRBJ2-7; 11 positions agree with TRBD1. V lost 5 bases to trimming and J lost 2 bases; unmatched junction nucleotides: 2. CDR3 size: 14 residues. Germline V lookup: CDR1 SEHNR, CDR2 FQNEAQ (reference sequence). The CDR3 nucleotides are TGTGCCAGCAGCAAGGGACAGGGGGCCTACGAGCAGTACTTC. It yields the protein CASSKGQGAYEQYF.

In DNA, the CDR3 is TGTGCTAGTGGTTTGGTACCTTCTAGCTACAATGAGCAGTTCTTC. As protein: CASGLVPSSYNEQFF. This chain joins TRBV12-5 and TRBJ2-1, with D unresolved. This CDR3 is 15 amino acids long. Trimming removed 0 bases from V and 3 bases from J, with 9 bases in between. Looked up from germline, CDR1 is LGHNT and CDR2 is FRNRAP.

There are a few counts of this clone. The chain uses TRBV6-4 and TRBJ1-1; tentatively, D is TRBD1 (5 bases). Germline CDR1 reads MRHNA; CDR2 reads SNTAGT. The CDR3 is made up of 14 amino acids. V was pared by 5 bases and J by 1 base, with 11 bases between. The CDR3 DNA is TGTGCCAGCAGTCTGACAGTGAGGAACACTGAAGCTTTCTTT. This sequence encodes CASSLTVRNTEAFF.

Concerning this clone itself: At one end the junction does not follow the germline gene, possibly because of a read error. The rearrangement uses TRBV7-9 and TRBJ1-4, with TRBD1 matching over 7 bases. Germline V CDR1 and CDR2: SEHNR, FQNEAQ (reference sequence). The CDR3 runs to 16 residues. The CDR3 bases are TGTTCCAGCAGCTTAGGGGTAGGGGGCTCTTCTGAAAAACTGTTTTTT. Translated, it gives CSSSLGVGGSSEKLFF.

This clone was observed a single time. CDR3 amino acids: CASSLPLMGGIADTQYF. In DNA form, the CDR3 reads TGTGCCAGCAGTCTCCCTTTAATGGGGGGAATAGCAGATACGCAGTATTTT. The chain employs TRBV28 and TRBJ2-3; perhaps TRBD2 as D (6 bases). Deletions cut 5 bases from V and 4 bases from J, with 22 bases between. Germline V lookup: CDR1 MDHEN, CDR2 SYDVKM. CDR3 size: 17 residues.

The V and J genes are TRBV7-6 and TRBJ1-1; the match to TRBD1 covers 7 bases. From germline, CDR1 is SGHVS and CDR2 FNYEAQ. This CDR3 spans 13 amino acids. Germline trimming cut 4 bases from V and 1 base from J; bases unmatched to any gene: 0. The CDR3 region is CASSSGGNTEAFF. CDR3 coding DNA: TGTGCCAGCAGCTCAGGGGGGAACACTGAAGCTTTCTTT.

The chain employs TRBV13 and TRBJ2-5, with a tentative D call TRBD2 (6 bases). The germline gives CDR1 PRHDT, CDR2 FYEKMQ (reference sequence). The CDR3 covers 15 residues. Between the trimmed V and J ends, which lost 3 bases and 5 bases, there was a span of 16 bases. The CDR3 loop is CASSLRASARETQYF. The CDR3 bases are TGTGCCAGCAGCTTGAGGGCTAGCGCGAGGGAGACCCAGTACTTC.

The chain is built from TRBV4-3 and TRBJ2-3, with TRBD1 matching 10 bases. Unmatched junction bases numbered 5, after V lost 3 bases and J lost 2 bases. In germline, CDR1 is LGHNA, CDR2 YSLEER. CDR3 size: 16 residues. The CDR3 protein is CASSQGTGETTDTQYF. In nucleotides, the CDR3 is TGCGCCAGCAGCCAGGGGACAGGGGAAACCACAGATACGCAGTATTTT.

V is TRBV6-5 and J is TRBJ1-1, with TRBD1 matching 10 bases. Germline CDR1 MNHEY, CDR2 SVGAGI. Trimming took 4 bases from V and 10 from J; bases not matched to a gene: 15. This CDR3 has 16 amino acids. CDR3 sequence (DNA): TGTGCCAGCAGTTCGACAGGGGGCATTAACGGGCGCGGAGCTTTCTTT. Residues: CASSSTGGINGRGAFF.

As for this clone: At one boundary the junction diverges from the germline segment, which might be a read error. The chain is built from TRBV7-9 and TRBJ1-1, with a weak D call TRBD1 (6 bases). CDR3 length: 16 amino acids. Germline V gene lookup returns CDR1 SEHNR and CDR2 FQNEAQ (reference sequence). The chain's CDR3 is CSSSLDGRGPNTEAFF. For the CDR3, the DNA is TGTTCCAGCAGCTTAGACGGCAGGGGCCCGAACACTGAAGCTTTCTTT.

The chain joins TRBV9 to TRBJ2-1; 10 bases are shared with TRBD2. Trimming at V came to 0 bases and at J to 0 bases, leaving 24 bases not matched to a gene. The CDR3 loop spans 24 amino acids. The germline V gene encodes CDR1 SGDLS and CDR2 YYNGEE. CDR3 protein: CASSVGIRERGGIQTFYSYNEQFF. CDR3 in DNA: TGTGCCAGCAGCGTAGGTATCAGGGAGCGGGGGGGCATCCAAACCTTCTACTCCTACAATGAGCAGTTCTTC.

The chain combines TRBV27 with TRBJ2-1, with TRBD2 as a possible D gene (6 bases). The CDR3 has 14 residues. Trimming removed 5 bases from V and 4 bases from J, with 12 bases in between. CDR1 and CDR2 from the germline V gene are MNHEY and SMNVEV (reference sequence). The CDR3 loop reads CASSPRLDYNEQFF. The CDR3 nucleotides are TGTGCCAGCAGTCCAAGACTAGATTACAATGAGCAGTTCTTC.

This chain joins TRBV6-1 and TRBJ2-1; no firm D call. V shed 8 bases and J shed 10 bases, with 12 bases lying between them. There are 11 residues in the CDR3. Germline V lookup: CDR1 MNHNS, CDR2 SASEGT. The CDR3 region is CASQDLWEQFF. DNA for the CDR3: TGTGCCAGCCAGGATCTATGGGAGCAGTTCTTC.

CDR3 amino acids: CASSFLTLQETQYF. The CDR3 DNA is TGTGCCAGCAGCTTCCTGACACTTCAAGAGACCCAGTACTTC. The V and J genes are TRBV7-2 and TRBJ2-5; D gene ambiguous. V was pared by 3 bases and J by 2 bases, with 10 bases between. The CDR3 is 14 residues long. Germline V lookup: CDR1 SGHTA, CDR2 FQGNSA. Drawing the rest from reference TRBV7-2 and TRBJ2-5, the complete variable domain is GAGVSQSPSNKVTEKGKDVELRCDPISGHTALYWYRQSLGQGLEFLIYFQGNSAPDKSGLPSDRFSAERTGGSVSTLTIQRTQQEDSAVYLCASSFLTLQETQYFGPGTRLLVL.

The chain recombines TRBV7-2 with TRBJ2-3, with D perhaps matching TRBD1 (6 bases). V was clipped by 2 bases and J by 2 bases, with 11 bases between them. The CDR3 spans 15 residues. The germline CDR1 and CDR2 sequences are SGHTA and FQGNSA. The CDR3, as DNA: TGTGCCAGCAGCTTAAAAAGGACAGTCACAGATACGCAGTATTTT. This translates into CASSLKRTVTDTQYF.

This sequence joins TRBV29-1 and TRBJ2-1, with D hard to call. Germline CDR1 SQVTM, CDR2 ANQGSEA. V was pared by 6 bases and J by 3 bases, with 15 bases between. The CDR3 is 14 residues long. The CDR3 protein is CSVNTGFYYNEQFF. Written as DNA, the CDR3 is TGCAGCGTAAACACCGGGTTCTACTACAATGAGCAGTTCTTC.

This rearrangement joins TRBV7-2 to TRBJ2-7; D perhaps matches TRBD2 (6 bases). From germline, CDR1 is SGHTA and CDR2 FQGNSA. The CDR3 runs to 13 residues. V dropped 1 base and J dropped 3 bases, with 7 bases sitting between them. The CDR3, as DNA: TGTGCCAGCAGCTTAGTGGGACTCTACGAGCAGTACTTC. This codes for CASSLVGLYEQYF.

This clone has only one observation. This rearrangement joins TRBV9 to TRBJ2-7; 12 positions match TRBD2. CDR1 SGDLS and CDR2 YYNGEE come from the germline V gene. The CDR3 is made up of 14 amino acids. The ends lost 3 bases at V and 5 bases at J; junction bases unmatched: 3. The CDR3 sequence: CASSASGGADEQYF. CDR3 DNA sequence: TGTGCCAGCAGCGCTAGCGGGGGGGCAGACGAGCAGTACTTC. The full variable domain, rest sourced from reference TRBV9 and TRBJ2-7, is DSGVTQTPKHLITATGQRVTLRCSPRSGDLSVYWYQQSLDQGLQFLIQYYNGEERAKGNILERFSAQQFPDLHSELNLSSLELGDSALYFCASSASGGADEQYFGPGTRLTVT.